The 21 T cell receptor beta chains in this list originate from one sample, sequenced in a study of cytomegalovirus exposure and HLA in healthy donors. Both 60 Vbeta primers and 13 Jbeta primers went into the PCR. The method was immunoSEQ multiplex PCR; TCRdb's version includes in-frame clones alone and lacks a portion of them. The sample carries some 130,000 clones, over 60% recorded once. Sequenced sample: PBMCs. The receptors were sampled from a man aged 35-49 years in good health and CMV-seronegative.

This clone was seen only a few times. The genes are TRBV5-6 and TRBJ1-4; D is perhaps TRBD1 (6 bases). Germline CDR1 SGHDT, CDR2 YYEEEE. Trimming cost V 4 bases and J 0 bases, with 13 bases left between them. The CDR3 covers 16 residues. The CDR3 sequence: CASSPQGLTTNEKLFF. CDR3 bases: TGTGCCAGCAGCCCTCAGGGGTTGACAACTAATGAAAAACTGTTTTTT.

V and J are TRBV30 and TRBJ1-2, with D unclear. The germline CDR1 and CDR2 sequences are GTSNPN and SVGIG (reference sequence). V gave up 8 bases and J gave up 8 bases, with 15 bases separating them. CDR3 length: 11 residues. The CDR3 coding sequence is TGTGCCGTCGATGGGGAGACGGGCTACACCTTC. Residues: CAVDGETGYTF.

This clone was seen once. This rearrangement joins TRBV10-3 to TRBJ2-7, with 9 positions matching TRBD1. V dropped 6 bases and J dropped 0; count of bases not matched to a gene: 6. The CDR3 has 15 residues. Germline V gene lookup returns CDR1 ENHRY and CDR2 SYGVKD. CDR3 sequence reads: CAISPQGARSYEQYF. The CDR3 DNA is TGTGCCATCAGCCCACAGGGGGCGCGCTCCTACGAGCAGTACTTC.

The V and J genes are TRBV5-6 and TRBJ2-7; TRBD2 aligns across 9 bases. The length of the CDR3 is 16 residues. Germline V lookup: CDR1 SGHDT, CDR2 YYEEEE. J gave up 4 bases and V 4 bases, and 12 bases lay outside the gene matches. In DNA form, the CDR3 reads TGTGCCAGCAGCCCCGTTGGGGGGACTAGCCTTTACGAGCAGTACTTC. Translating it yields CASSPVGGTSLYEQYF.

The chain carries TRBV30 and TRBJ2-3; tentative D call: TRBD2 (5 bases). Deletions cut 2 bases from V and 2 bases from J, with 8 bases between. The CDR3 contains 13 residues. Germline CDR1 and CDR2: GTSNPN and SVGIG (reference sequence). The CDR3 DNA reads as TGTGCCTGGAGTCGGGGTACCACAGATACGCAGTATTTT. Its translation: CAWSRGTTDTQYF.

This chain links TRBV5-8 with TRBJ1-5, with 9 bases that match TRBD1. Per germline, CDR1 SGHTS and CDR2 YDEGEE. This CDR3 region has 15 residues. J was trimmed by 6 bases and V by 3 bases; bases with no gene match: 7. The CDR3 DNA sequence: TGTGCCAGCAGCTCCGGGACAGGGCGGCTTCAGCCCCAGCATTTT. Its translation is CASSSGTGRLQPQHF. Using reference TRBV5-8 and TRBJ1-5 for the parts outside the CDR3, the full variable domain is EAGVTQSPTHLIKTRGQQATLRCSPISGHTSVYWYQQALGLGLQFLLWYDEGEERNRGNFPPRFSGRQFPNYSSELNVNALELEDSALYLCASSSGTGRLQPQHFGDGTRLSIL.

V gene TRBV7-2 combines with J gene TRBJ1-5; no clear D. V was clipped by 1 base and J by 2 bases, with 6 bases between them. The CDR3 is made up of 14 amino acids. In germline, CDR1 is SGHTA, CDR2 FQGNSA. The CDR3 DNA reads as TGTGCCAGCAGCTTAGACAGTGGCAATCAGCCCCAGCATTTT. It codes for CASSLDSGNQPQHF.

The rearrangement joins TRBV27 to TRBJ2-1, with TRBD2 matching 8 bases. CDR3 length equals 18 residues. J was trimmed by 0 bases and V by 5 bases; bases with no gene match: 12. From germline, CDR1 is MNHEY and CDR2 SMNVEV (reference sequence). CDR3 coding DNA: TGTGCCAGCAGTCGACTATGGCGGGGGGTGAGCTCCTACAATGAGCAGTTCTTC. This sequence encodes CASSRLWRGVSSYNEQFF.

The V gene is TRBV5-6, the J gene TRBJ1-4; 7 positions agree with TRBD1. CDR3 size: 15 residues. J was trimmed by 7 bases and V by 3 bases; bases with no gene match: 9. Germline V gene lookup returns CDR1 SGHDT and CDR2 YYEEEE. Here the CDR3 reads CASSSSGGISEKLFF. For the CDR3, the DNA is TGTGCCAGCAGCTCTTCAGGGGGGATAAGTGAAAAACTGTTTTTT.

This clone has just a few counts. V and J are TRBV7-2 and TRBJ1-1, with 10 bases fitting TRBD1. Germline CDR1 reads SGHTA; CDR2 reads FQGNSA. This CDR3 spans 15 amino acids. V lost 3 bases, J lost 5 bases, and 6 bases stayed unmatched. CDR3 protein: CASSLRTGGETEAFF. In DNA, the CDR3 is TGTGCCAGCAGCTTGAGGACAGGGGGTGAGACTGAAGCTTTCTTT.

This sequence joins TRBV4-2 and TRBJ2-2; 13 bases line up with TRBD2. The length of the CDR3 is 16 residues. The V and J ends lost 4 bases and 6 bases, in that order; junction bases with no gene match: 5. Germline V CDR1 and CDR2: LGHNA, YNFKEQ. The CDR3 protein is CASSPRTSGSSGELFF. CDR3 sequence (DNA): TGTGCCAGCAGCCCCCGGACTAGCGGGAGTTCCGGGGAGCTGTTTTTT.

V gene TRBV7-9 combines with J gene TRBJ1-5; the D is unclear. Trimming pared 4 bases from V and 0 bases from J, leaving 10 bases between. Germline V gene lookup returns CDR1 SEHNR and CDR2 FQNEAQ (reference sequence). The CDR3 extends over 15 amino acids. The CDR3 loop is CASSSPQDSNQPQHF. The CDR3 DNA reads TGTGCCAGCAGCTCTCCCCAGGATAGCAATCAGCCCCAGCATTTT.

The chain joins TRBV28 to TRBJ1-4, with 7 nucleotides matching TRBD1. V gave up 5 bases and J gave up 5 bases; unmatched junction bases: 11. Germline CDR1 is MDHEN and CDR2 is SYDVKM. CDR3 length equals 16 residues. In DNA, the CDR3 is TGTGCCAGCAGTCGTCGTCGGGGGACAGCAAATGAAAAACTGTTTTTT. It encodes CASSRRRGTANEKLFF.

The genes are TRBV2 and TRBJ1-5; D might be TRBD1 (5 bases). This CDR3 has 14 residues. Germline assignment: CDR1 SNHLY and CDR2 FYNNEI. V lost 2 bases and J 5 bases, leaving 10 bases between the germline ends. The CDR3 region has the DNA TGTGCCAGCAGTGAACAGGGTAAGGATCAGCCCCAGCATTTT. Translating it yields CASSEQGKDQPQHF.

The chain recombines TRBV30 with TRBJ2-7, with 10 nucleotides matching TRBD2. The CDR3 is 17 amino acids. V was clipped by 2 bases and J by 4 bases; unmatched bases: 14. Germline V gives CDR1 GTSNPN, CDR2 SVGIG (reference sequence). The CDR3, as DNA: TGTGCCTGGAGTCTCGGGGTGGGAGCTAGCGGGAGTTACGAGCAGTACTTC. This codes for CAWSLGVGASGSYEQYF.

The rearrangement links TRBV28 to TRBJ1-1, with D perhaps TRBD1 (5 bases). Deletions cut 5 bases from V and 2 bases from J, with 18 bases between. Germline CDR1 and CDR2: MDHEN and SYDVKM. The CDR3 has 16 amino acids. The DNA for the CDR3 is TGTGCCAGCAGTCCTTTTTTCAAGACAGTTAACACTGAAGCTTTCTTT. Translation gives CASSPFFKTVNTEAFF.

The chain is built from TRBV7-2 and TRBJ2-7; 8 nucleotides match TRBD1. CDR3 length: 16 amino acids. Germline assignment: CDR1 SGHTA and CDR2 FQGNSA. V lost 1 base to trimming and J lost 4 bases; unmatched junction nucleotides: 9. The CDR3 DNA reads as TGTGCCAGCAGCTTAGAAGGAGGGACAGGTCCGTACGAGCAGTACTTC. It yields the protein CASSLEGGTGPYEQYF.

CDR3 coding DNA: TGCAGCGTTGAGTCAGGGGGGGAGACCCAGTACTTC. Translation gives CSVESGGETQYF. This chain uses TRBV29-1 with TRBJ2-5, with D tentatively TRBD1 (7 bases). The germline V gene has CDR1 SQVTM and CDR2 ANQGSEA. V was trimmed by 3 bases and J by 5 bases, leaving 10 bases between them. The CDR3 has 12 amino acids. Drawing the rest from reference TRBV29-1 and TRBJ2-5, the complete variable domain is SAVISQKPSRDICQRGTSLTIQCQVDSQVTMMFWYRQQPGQSLTLIATANQGSEATYESGFVIDKFPISRPNLTFSTLTVSNMSPEDSSIYLCSVESGGETQYFGPGTRLLVL.

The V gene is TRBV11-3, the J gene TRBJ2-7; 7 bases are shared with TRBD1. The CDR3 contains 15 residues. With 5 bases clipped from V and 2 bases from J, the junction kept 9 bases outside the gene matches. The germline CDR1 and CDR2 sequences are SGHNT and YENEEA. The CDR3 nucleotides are TGTGCCAGCAGCCGATCAGGGACAGTTGCCTACGAGCAGTACTTC. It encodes CASSRSGTVAYEQYF.

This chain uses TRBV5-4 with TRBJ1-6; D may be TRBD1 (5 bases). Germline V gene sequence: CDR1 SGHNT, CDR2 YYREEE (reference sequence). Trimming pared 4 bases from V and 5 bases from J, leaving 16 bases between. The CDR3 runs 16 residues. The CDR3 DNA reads TGTGCCAGCAGCCCCCAGGGAGGAGGGAATAATTCACCCCTCCACTTT. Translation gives CASSPQGGGNNSPLHF.

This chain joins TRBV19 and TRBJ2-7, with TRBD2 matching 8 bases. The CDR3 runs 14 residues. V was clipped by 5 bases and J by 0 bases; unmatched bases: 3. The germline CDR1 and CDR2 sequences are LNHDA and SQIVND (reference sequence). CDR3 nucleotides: TGTGCCAGTAGTCCACTAGCGGACTCCTACGAGCAGTACTTC. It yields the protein CASSPLADSYEQYF. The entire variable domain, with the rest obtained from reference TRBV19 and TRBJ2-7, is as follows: DGGITQSPKYLFRKEGQNVTLSCEQNLNHDAMYWYRQDPGQGLRLIYYSQIVNDFQKGDIAEGYSVSREKKESFPLTVTSAQKNPTAFYLCASSPLADSYEQYFGPGTRLTVT.